This section outlines one T cell receptor beta chain sequence together with its context. Its antigen remains unknown. One end of the junction is discordant with germline, which a read error may explain. Germline values: CDR1 SGHRS, CDR2 YFSETQ. The length of the CDR3 is 15 residues. Produced via immunoSEQ multiplex PCR; TCRdb's table is partial and in-frame only. The repertoire consists of roughly 380,000 clones, with approximately 97% occurring once and the leading ten covering about 0.32%. These data belong to a study of shared clonotypes between healthy human individuals. Study-level findings and limits: Investigators expected sequencing depth to affect clonotype sharing among donors.

The source is a man aged 25-45 years in good health. The sequencing input was memory CD8+ T cells sorted from blood. Subset: CD45RO+ cells pooled with CCR7-negative TemRA cells. The V and J genes are TRBV5-1 and TRBJ1-2, with 7 bases that match TRBD1. The CDR3 loop is CAGSHGQVENYGYTF. In DNA, the CDR3 is TGCGCCGGCAGCCACGGACAGGTGGAGAACTATGGCTACACCTTC.